Described below is a single T cell receptor (beta chain) sequence and its context. Original analysis: Counts of nucleated cells, estimated from reference gene primer amplification, were obtained. Assay used: immunoSEQ multiplex PCR; TCRdb lists only in-frame clones, some missing. Clone size and the V and J calls come from that table; the DNA yielded D and trimming. The sample consists of around 370,000 clones, nearly 90% of them appearing once. This specimen comes from a study of blood T cell repertoires in COVID-19. Germline CDR1 MNHNS, CDR2 SASEGT. Trimming left V 0 bases short and J 5 bases short, with 11 bases between. This CDR3 is built from 15 residues.

This TCR was sampled from a man aged 18-30 years with active or convalescent COVID-19. V gene TRBV6-1 combines with J gene TRBJ1-5, with D possibly TRBD1 on 5 matching bases. The specimen was peripheral blood. The CDR3 DNA reads TGTGCCAGCAGTGAAGCACAGGCATCTCATCAGCCCCAGCATTTT. It translates to CASSEAQASHQPQHF.